Following are 10 T cell receptor beta chains from one sample sequenced in a study of T cells in Graves' hyperthyroidism and ophthalmopathy. There were TCR beta CDR3 regions amplified from RNA transcripts. During a first-round RT-PCR of the TCR CDR3, the HTBI primer set was used. MiXCR, applied by TCRdb to the multiplex PCR reads, yields one record per CDR3 protein. The table includes 700,000 or so distinct CDR3 sequences, over 15% detected once. The specimen was blood. Every receptor here comes from a man between 18 and 35 years old with Graves' hyperthyroidism.

This clonotype was recorded at least ten times. The chain links TRBV6-2 or TRBV6-3 to TRBJ1-2; a weak D match, TRBD1 (5 bases). Looked up from germline, CDR1 is MNHEY and CDR2 is SVGEGT. Trimming cost V 6 bases and J 8 bases, with 16 bases left between them. CDR3 size: 13 residues. Written as DNA, the CDR3 is TGTGCCAGCAGAACAGGTGGGGCAGGCGGCTACACCTTC. Translated: CASRTGGAGGYTF.

The chain is built from TRBV19 and TRBJ1-5, with D perhaps matching TRBD1 (6 bases). The length of the CDR3 is 16 residues. With 1 base removed from V and 0 bases from J, the gap between germline ends came to 10 bases. Germline assignment: CDR1 LNHDA and CDR2 SQIVND (reference sequence). CDR3 sequence (DNA): TGTGCCAGTAGTATAGTTTCCAGGGGTAGCAATCAGCCCCAGCATTTT. It yields the protein CASSIVSRGSNQPQHF.

The table lists this clonotype with a few counts. The gene calls are TRBV29-1 and TRBJ1-2; TRBD1 matches at 7 bases. The ends lost 0 bases at V and 6 bases at J; junction bases unmatched: 4. The CDR3 is 13 amino acids. The germline V gene encodes CDR1 SQVTM and CDR2 ANQGSEA. The chain's CDR3 is CSVEDLTGDGYTF. The DNA of the CDR3 is TGCAGCGTTGAAGATCTTACAGGGGATGGCTACACCTTC.

The V call is TRBV2, the J call TRBJ1-4; D is possibly TRBD1 (6 bases). This CDR3 spans 17 amino acids. V shed 8 bases and J shed 4 bases, with 23 bases lying between them. CDR1 SNHLY and CDR2 FYNNEI come from the germline V gene. For the CDR3, the DNA is TGTGCCAGCCAACGACCCACAGGGCCGCCAGATAATGAAAAACTGTTTTTT. Protein sequence: CASQRPTGPPDNEKLFF.

This clonotype was counted ten times or more. This chain uses TRBV28 with TRBJ2-7, with D perhaps matching TRBD2 (5 bases). Deletions cut 6 bases from V and 2 bases from J, with 17 bases between. Germline V CDR1 and CDR2: MDHEN, SYDVKM. The CDR3 is 15 residues long. The CDR3 region is CASRITLAPTYEQYF. The CDR3 DNA follows: TGTGCCAGCAGGATAACGCTAGCACCTACCTACGAGCAGTACTTC. Together with reference TRBV28 and TRBJ2-7, the CDR3 gives the full variable domain: DVKVTQSSRYLVKRTGEKVFLECVQDMDHENMFWYRQDPGLGLRLIYFSYDVKMKEKGDIPEGYSVSREKKERFSLILESASTNQTSMYLCASRITLAPTYEQYFGPGTRLTVT.

At least ten counts were recorded for this clonotype. This chain uses TRBV2 with TRBJ2-7, with D hard to call. Germline V gene lookup returns CDR1 SNHLY and CDR2 FYNNEI. V lost 4 bases and J lost 1, with 8 bases in between. The CDR3 extends over 13 amino acids. CDR3 sequence reads: CASSVTPSYEQYF. The CDR3 coding sequence is TGTGCCAGCAGTGTTACACCGTCCTACGAGCAGTACTTC. Filled out from reference TRBV2 and TRBJ2-7, the complete variable domain reads EPEVTQTPSHQVTQMGQEVILRCVPISNHLYFYWYRQILGQKVEFLVSFYNNEISEKSEIFDDQFSVERPDGSNFTLKIRSTKLEDSAMYFCASSVTPSYEQYFGPGTRLTVT.

The rearrangement joins TRBV19 to TRBJ2-2; D gene ambiguous. Between the trimmed V and J ends, which lost 3 bases and 6 bases, there was a span of 14 bases. This CDR3 has 15 residues. Germline V gene data show CDR1 as LNHDA and CDR2 as SQIVND (reference sequence). The CDR3 sequence is CASSILALGPGELFF. CDR3 nucleotide sequence: TGTGCCAGTAGTATTTTAGCCCTCGGGCCCGGGGAGCTGTTTTTT.

This rearrangement joins TRBV11-2 to TRBJ2-3; 11 bases fit TRBD1. This CDR3 has 17 residues. With V trimmed by 5 bases and J by 4 bases, 11 bases remained unmatched. Germline loops: CDR1 SGHAT, CDR2 FQNNGV. Written as DNA, the CDR3 is TGTGCCAGCAGCCAACTTCTAGGACAGGGGGCCGCAGATACGCAGTATTTT. It encodes CASSQLLGQGAADTQYF.

V gene TRBV6-2 or TRBV6-3 combines with J gene TRBJ2-1; D unclear. This CDR3 contains 14 residues. The germline V gene has CDR1 MNHEY and CDR2 SVGEGT. Deletions cut 2 bases from V and 5 bases from J, with 10 bases between. This chain's CDR3 is CASSYRRKNNEQFF. The CDR3 DNA reads TGTGCCAGCAGTTACCGGCGGAAAAACAATGAGCAGTTCTTC.

This clonotype showed up just a few times. It may be a read error: a sequence one base away is much more abundant. The V call is TRBV20-1, the J call TRBJ1-1, with D perhaps matching TRBD1 (5 bases). CDR1 is DFQATT and CDR2 is SNEGSKA in the germline V gene (reference sequence). V gave up 2 bases and J gave up 4 bases, with 14 bases separating them. CDR3 length equals 14 residues. Here the CDR3 DNA reads TGCAGTGCTAGAAAAGGGGCAGAGACCACTGAAGCTTTCTTT. It is translated as CSARKGAETTEAFF.